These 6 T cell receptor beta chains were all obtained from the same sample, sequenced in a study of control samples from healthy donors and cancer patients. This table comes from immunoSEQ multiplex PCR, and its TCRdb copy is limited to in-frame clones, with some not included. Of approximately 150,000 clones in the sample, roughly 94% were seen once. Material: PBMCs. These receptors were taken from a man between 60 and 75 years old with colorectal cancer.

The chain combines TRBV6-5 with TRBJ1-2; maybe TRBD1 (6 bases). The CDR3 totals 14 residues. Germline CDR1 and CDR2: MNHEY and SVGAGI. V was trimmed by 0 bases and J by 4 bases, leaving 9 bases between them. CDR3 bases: TGTGCCAGCAGTTACTCAGGGGGAAGCTATGGCTACACCTTC. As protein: CASSYSGGSYGYTF.

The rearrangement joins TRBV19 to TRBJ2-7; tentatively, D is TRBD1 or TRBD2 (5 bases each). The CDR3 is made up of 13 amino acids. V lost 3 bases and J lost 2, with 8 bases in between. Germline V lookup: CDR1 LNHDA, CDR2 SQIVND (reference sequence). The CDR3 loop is CASSMGVPYEQYF. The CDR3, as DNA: TGTGCCAGTAGTATGGGGGTTCCCTACGAGCAGTACTTC.

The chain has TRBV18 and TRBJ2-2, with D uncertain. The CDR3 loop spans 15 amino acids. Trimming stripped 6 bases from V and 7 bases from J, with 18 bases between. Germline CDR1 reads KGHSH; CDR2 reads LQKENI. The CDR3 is CASSPRPPLGGELFF. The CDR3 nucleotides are TGTGCCAGCTCTCCAAGACCCCCGCTTGGCGGGGAGCTGTTTTTT. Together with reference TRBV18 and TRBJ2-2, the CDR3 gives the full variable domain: NAGVMQNPRHLVRRRGQEARLRCSPMKGHSHVYWYRQLPEEGLKFMVYLQKENIIDESGMPKERFSAEFPKEGPSILRIQQVVRGDSAAYFCASSPRPPLGGELFFGEGSRLTVL.

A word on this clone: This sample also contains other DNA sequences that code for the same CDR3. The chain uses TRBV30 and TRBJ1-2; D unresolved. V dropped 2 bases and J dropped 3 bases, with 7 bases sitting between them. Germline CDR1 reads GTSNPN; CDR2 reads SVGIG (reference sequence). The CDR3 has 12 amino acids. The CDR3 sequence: CAWSRGDYGYTF. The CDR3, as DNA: TGTGCCTGGAGTCGAGGCGACTATGGCTACACCTTC.

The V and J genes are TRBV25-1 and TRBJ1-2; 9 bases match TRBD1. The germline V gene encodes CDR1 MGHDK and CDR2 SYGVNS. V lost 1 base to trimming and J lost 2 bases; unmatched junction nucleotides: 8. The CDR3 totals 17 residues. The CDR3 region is CASSELGGQGPNYGYTF. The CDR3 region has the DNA TGTGCCAGCAGTGAATTGGGGGGACAGGGACCCAACTATGGCTACACCTTC.

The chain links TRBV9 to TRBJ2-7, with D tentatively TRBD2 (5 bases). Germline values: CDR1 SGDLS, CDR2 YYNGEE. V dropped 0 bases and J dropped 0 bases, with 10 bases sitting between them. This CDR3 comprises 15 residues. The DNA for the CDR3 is TGTGCCAGCAGCGTAGGGGGAGCAAGCTCCTACGAGCAGTACTTC. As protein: CASSVGGASSYEQYF. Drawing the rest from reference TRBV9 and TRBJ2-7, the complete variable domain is DSGVTQTPKHLITATGQRVTLRCSPRSGDLSVYWYQQSLDQGLQFLIQYYNGEERAKGNILERFSAQQFPDLHSELNLSSLELGDSALYFCASSVGGASSYEQYFGPGTRLTVT.